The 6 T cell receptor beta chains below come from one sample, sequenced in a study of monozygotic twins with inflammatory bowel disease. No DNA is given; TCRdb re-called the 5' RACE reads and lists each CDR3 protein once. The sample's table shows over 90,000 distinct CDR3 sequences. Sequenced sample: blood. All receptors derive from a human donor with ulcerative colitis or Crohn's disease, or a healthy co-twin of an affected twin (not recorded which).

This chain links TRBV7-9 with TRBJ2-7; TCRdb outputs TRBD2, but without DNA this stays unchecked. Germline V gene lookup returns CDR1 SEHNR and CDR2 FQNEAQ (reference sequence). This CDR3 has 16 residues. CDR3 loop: CASSLGLAGGPVEQYF.

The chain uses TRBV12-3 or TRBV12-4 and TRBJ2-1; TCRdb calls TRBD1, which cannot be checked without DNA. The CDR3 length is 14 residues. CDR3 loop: CASSWRTGYGEQFF.

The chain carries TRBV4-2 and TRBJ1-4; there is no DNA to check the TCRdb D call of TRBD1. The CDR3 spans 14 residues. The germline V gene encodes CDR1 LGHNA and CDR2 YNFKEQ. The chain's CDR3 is CASSRDRGDEKLFF.

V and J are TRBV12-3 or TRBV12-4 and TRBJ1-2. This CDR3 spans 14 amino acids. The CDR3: CASSPPSWIYGYTF.

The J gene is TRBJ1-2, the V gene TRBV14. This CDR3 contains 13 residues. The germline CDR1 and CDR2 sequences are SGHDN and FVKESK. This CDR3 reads CASSPEDRYGYTF.

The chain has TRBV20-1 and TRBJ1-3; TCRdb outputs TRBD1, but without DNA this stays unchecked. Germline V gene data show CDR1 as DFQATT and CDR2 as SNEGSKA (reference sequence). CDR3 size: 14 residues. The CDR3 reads CSARTGGSGNTIYF.